This T cell receptor beta chain was found in a study of shared clonotypes between healthy human individuals. Points on this clone: Its antigen is as yet unknown.

General study findings and limits: Larger estimated richness was generally seen in naive subsets than in memory subsets. Sharing of clonotypes among donors was expected to vary with sequencing depth.

Assay used: immunoSEQ multiplex PCR; TCRdb lists only in-frame clones, some missing. This table has roughly 640,000 clones, approximately 97% appearing once. The germline gives CDR1 SGHDT, CDR2 YYEEEE. The CDR3 covers 14 residues. With 4 bases removed from V and 5 bases from J, the gap between germline ends came to 15 bases. Sequenced material: naive CD4+ T cells sorted from blood. The subset denotes: CD45RA+ positively selected. The V gene is TRBV5-6, the J gene TRBJ1-1; D perhaps matches TRBD1 (5 bases). This receptor was obtained from a woman aged 25 to 39 in good health. In nucleotides, the CDR3 is TGTGCCAGCAGCCCGGCGGGGGGTAGGACTGAAGCTTTCTTT. It codes for CASSPAGGRTEAFF.